This T cell receptor beta chain was identified in a study of blood T cell repertoires in COVID-19. In the study overall: PBMCs, B-cell-depleted T cells, or T cells provided the cDNA or gDNA that made up the material.

TCRdb's copy holds only in-frame clones and misses some; the assay was immunoSEQ multiplex PCR. The data contain about 190,000 clones, approximately 86% of them singletons. CDR3 length: 14 residues. The germline V gene encodes CDR1 SGDLS and CDR2 YYNGEE. Trimming removed 1 base at V and 5 bases at J, with 7 bases between. This clone appeared a single time. The sequence came from a man under 40 with acute or convalescent COVID-19. Specimen: peripheral blood. V and J are TRBV9 and TRBJ1-6; D possibly corresponds to TRBD1 (5 bases). As DNA, the CDR3 is TGTGCCAGCAGCGTACAAGGGGATAATTCACCCCTCCACTTT. Amino acids: CASSVQGDNSPLHF.